The source of this T cell receptor (beta chain) is a study of tumor and adjacent non-tumor tissue in lung cancer (dated by TCRdb to 2017 to 2018). About the investigation overall: Of the cohort, eleven to twelve patients had adenocarcinoma, 2 had squamous cell carcinoma and 1 had small cell lung cancer. The study compared bulk TCRbeta repertoires from lung tumor tissue and matched distant non-tumor lung tissue of around 14 lung cancer patients. Sequencing generated a total of more than 95,000,000 productive TCRbeta reads, averaging around 4 million reads per sample. Among the 15 or so patients, ages ranged from about 31 to 85 years, around 10 were men and 5 were women, and disease was TNM stage I to III. For each patient, one tumor sample and one normal lung sample were taken, giving approximately 30 paired specimens that underwent TCRbeta CDR3 sequencing. Overall study results and their limits: The top 100 clones accounted for a significantly larger cumulative portion of the repertoire in normal lung than in tumor tissue. Younger patients had significantly higher TCR diversity, and higher tumor TCR diversity was associated with shorter overall and disease-free survival. Peripheral blood was not sequenced, so blood TCRbeta repertoires were not examined in the lung cancer patients of the study. Tumor tissue showed significantly greater TCR diversity (inverse Simpson) than normal lung tissue (approximately 400 vs 170, P = 0.0075, Mann-Whitney U test). With only around 16 patients in the cohort, the authors noted that larger samples and more detailed clinical data are needed. The sequencing platform is not named in the methods, and unique molecular identifiers are not mentioned.

Library generation was performed with multiplex PCR. These reads were obtained on an Illumina HiSeq 2500. Following protocols modified from ARM-PCR, the researchers constructed TCRbeta libraries through three rounds of nested PCR with primers (Table S4). Before sequencing, PCR products in the 200-500 bp range were cut out of the gel and cleaned up using the QIAquick gel extraction kit. The study's own analysis went as follows. Reads were cleaned with Trimmomatic, merged with FLASH into complete CDR3 sequences, and assigned to V(D)J germline segments with MiTCR. VDJtools was used to compute clonal diversity as the inverse Simpson's index. Productive reads were defined as in-frame sequences without a premature stop codon. TCRdb reworked the public reads: Q25 trimming with fastp, MiXCR clone assembly, productive beta chains retained. CDR3 protein duplicates are merged, each entry listing the most common genes and DNA. The V and J calls come from TCRdb's annotation, not from the publication. The sample records 95,000 to 150,000 distinct CDR3 sequences, around three fifths of which are singletons. More than 10% of the sample is held by the ten biggest clonotypes.

CDR1 SGHDN and CDR2 FVKESK were looked up in the germline V gene. The CDR3 contains 16 residues, cysteine and phenylalanine counted. The kept DNA is CDR3 alone, 48 bases in frame from the first base. RNA was isolated from bulk unsorted tissue, and RNA quality was assessed with a NanoDrop ND-1000 and an Agilent 2100. Donors were newly diagnosed lung cancer patients admitted for thoracic surgery in China between August and November 2014, without prior chemotherapy. Patients who had received previous radiotherapy or chemotherapy, or who had another concurrent cancer, were excluded from the study. Pieces of surgical tissue measuring about 1-2.2 cm3 were kept in RNAlater solution and stored at -80 degrees C until use. Regarding this clonotype: Its antigen remains unidentified. One end of the junction does not line up with germline, which may come from a read error.

The V and J genes are TRBV14 and TRBJ2-3, with no D gene named confidently. Sequenced input: lung tumor tissue. This receptor was obtained from a man aged 30 to 45 with non-small cell lung cancer. The CDR3 here reads CTSSQHQFLGADTQYF. The sequenced DNA is TGTACCAGCAGCCAACACCAGTTTCTTGGCGCAGATACGCAGTATTTT.